Each of the 16 T cell receptor beta chains below was sequenced from the same sample in a study of blood T cells in healthy people across ages (dated by TCRdb to between 2015 and 2017). The library was produced with 5' RACE. The sequencer listed for this sample is Illumina HiSeq 2500. A second about 7 to 11 cycle PCR used a sample-barcoded 5' primer and a J-beta primer mix. TCRdb redid the processing of the public reads, applying fastp at Q25 and MiXCR, and retained in-frame beta chains. Rows matching on CDR3 protein sequence are summarized as one entry with the most common DNA and genes. This sample gives about 570,000 distinct CDR3 sequences in total; roughly a quarter of them show up just once. Together, the top ten hold about 18% of the sample. Sequencing was done on a sample of blood. All receptors derive from an older woman in good health.

The chain joins TRBV20-1 to TRBJ1-2; D gene uncertain. Germline CDR1 is DFQATT and CDR2 is SNEGSKA (reference sequence). V lost 0 bases to trimming and J lost 9 bases, with 17 bases between them. CDR3 length: 14 residues. CDR3 nucleotides: TGCAGTGCTAGAGATGCAGGAAAAGTCAAAAGCTACACCTTC. Residues: CSARDAGKVKSYTF.

J is TRBJ2-7 and V is TRBV2; D is unresolved. Germline CDR1 is SNHLY and CDR2 is FYNNEI. The V end was cut by 4 bases, the J end by 7 bases, with 5 bases between. There are 10 residues in the CDR3. This CDR3 is CASSGVEQYF. The CDR3 DNA reads as TGTGCCAGCAGTGGGGTTGAGCAGTACTTC.

V gene TRBV7-8 combines with J gene TRBJ1-6, with TRBD1 matching over 7 bases. The trim removed 3 bases at V and 9 bases at J, leaving 5 bases unmatched. Germline-derived CDR1 and CDR2 are SGHVS and FQNEAQ. The CDR3 is 14 amino acids. This chain's CDR3 is CASSFDRVGSPLHF. CDR3 sequence (DNA): TGTGCCAGCAGCTTTGACAGGGTGGGTTCACCCCTCCACTTT.

The CDR3 DNA sequence: TGTGCCAGCACTACTAGCCTGAACACCGGGGAGCTGTTTTTT. It translates to CASTTSLNTGELFF. The chain links TRBV2 to TRBJ2-2, with D tentatively TRBD2 (6 bases). Looked up from germline, CDR1 is SNHLY and CDR2 is FYNNEI. Between the trimmed V and J ends, which lost 7 bases and 1 base, there was a span of 10 bases. The CDR3 is 14 residues long.

The chain has TRBV4-3 and TRBJ1-6; tentative D call: TRBD1 (5 bases). Germline values: CDR1 LGHNA, CDR2 YSLEER. V lost 5 bases and J 7 bases, leaving 24 bases between the germline ends. The CDR3 is 18 residues long. CDR3 coding DNA: TGCGCCAGCAGCGACGGCCTGACGTGGGACGGCCTAAATTCACCCCTCCACTTT. Residues: CASSDGLTWDGLNSPLHF.

Only a few counts were recorded for this clonotype. The J gene is TRBJ1-2, the V gene TRBV7-3, with 7 nucleotides matching TRBD1. V lost 0 bases to trimming and J lost 8 bases; unmatched junction nucleotides: 9. Germline-derived CDR1 and CDR2 are SGHTA and FQGTGA. The CDR3 is 15 amino acids. The CDR3 bases are TGTGCCAGCAGCTTAACCTCAGACAGGGCAAAGGGCTACACCTTC. Translating it yields CASSLTSDRAKGYTF.

This clonotype has a handful of counts. V is TRBV7-6 and J is TRBJ1-1, with 7 bases matching TRBD1. The germline CDR1 and CDR2 sequences are SGHVS and FNYEAQ. Trimming cost V 5 bases and J 2 bases; bases outside gene matches: 8. The length of the CDR3 is 15 residues. This CDR3 is CASSHGDRANTEAFF. The CDR3 coding sequence is TGTGCCAGCAGCCATGGCGACAGGGCCAACACTGAAGCTTTCTTT.

This clonotype was observed a few times. This rearrangement joins TRBV20-1 to TRBJ2-7; TRBD2 might be the D (6 bases). V shed 6 bases and J shed 8 bases, with 14 bases lying between them. Per the germline V gene, CDR1 is DFQATT and CDR2 is SNEGSKA (reference sequence). The CDR3 sequence is 11 residues long. The CDR3 protein is CSARTRTKQYF. CDR3 DNA: TGCAGTGCCCGTACAAGGACTAAGCAGTACTTC.

The rearrangement uses TRBV4-3 and TRBJ2-1, with D perhaps matching TRBD1 (5 bases). Germline CDR1 LGHNA, CDR2 YSLEER. V lost 3 bases to trimming and J lost 0 bases, with 9 bases between them. The CDR3 totals 15 residues. CDR3 coding DNA: TGCGCCAGCAGCCATGCACAGGTCTCCTACAATGAGCAGTTCTTC. Translating gives CASSHAQVSYNEQFF.

This clonotype was observed a single time. V usage is TRBV20-1 and J usage is TRBJ1-2; D is perhaps TRBD1 (6 bases). V was cut by 5 bases and J by 0 bases, with 13 bases left in between. This CDR3 region has 14 residues. Germline V gene sequence: CDR1 DFQATT, CDR2 SNEGSKA (reference sequence). The CDR3 protein is CSAPPGQTNYGYTF. The CDR3 DNA sequence: TGCAGTGCTCCTCCGGGACAAACTAACTATGGCTACACCTTC.

The V gene is TRBV4-2, the J gene TRBJ1-6; 8 bases map to TRBD1. After removal of 1 base from V and 6 bases from J, the junction contained 5 bases not matched to a gene. Germline CDR1 and CDR2: LGHNA and YNFKEQ. There are 16 residues in the CDR3. This CDR3 reads CASSQALDRGNSPLHF. DNA of the CDR3: TGTGCCAGCAGCCAAGCGCTAGACAGGGGTAATTCACCCCTCCACTTT.

This clonotype was seen a few times. The chain employs TRBV4-3 and TRBJ2-3; perhaps TRBD1 as D (6 bases). V lost 1 base and J 6 bases, leaving 11 bases between the germline ends. The CDR3 extends over 14 amino acids. Germline CDR1 and CDR2: LGHNA and YSLEER. The CDR3 protein is CASSQGDRRDTQYF. The DNA of the CDR3 is TGCGCCAGCAGCCAAGGTGACAGGAGGGATACGCAGTATTTT.

CDR3 sequence: CASRLQGNEKLFF. CDR3 nucleotides: TGTGCCAGCAGATTGCAGGGTAATGAAAAACTGTTTTTT. This chain joins TRBV27 and TRBJ1-4; D may be TRBD1 (5 bases). This CDR3 comprises 13 residues. V lost 6 bases and J 4 bases, leaving 9 bases between the germline ends. The germline CDR1 and CDR2 sequences are MNHEY and SMNVEV (reference sequence).

The gene calls are TRBV7-2 and TRBJ2-5; 8 bases align to TRBD1. J lost 4 bases, V lost 5 bases, and 3 bases had no gene match. CDR1 and CDR2 (germline): SGHTA, FQGNSA. There are 13 residues in the CDR3. This CDR3 is CASSMGTGETQYF. The CDR3 DNA reads as TGTGCCAGCAGCATGGGGACAGGAGAGACCCAGTACTTC.

The sample holds one count of this clonotype. The chain employs TRBV5-1 and TRBJ2-1; 9 bases are a match to TRBD2. Germline CDR1 SGHRS, CDR2 YFSETQ. The CDR3 runs 14 residues. Germline trimming cut 10 bases from V and 3 bases from J; bases unmatched to any gene: 8. CDR3: CACGLARGYNEQFF. Here the CDR3 DNA reads TGCGCCTGCGGACTAGCGCGGGGCTACAATGAGCAGTTCTTC.

The J gene is TRBJ2-6, the V gene TRBV20-1; maybe TRBD1 (6 bases). From germline, CDR1 is DFQATT and CDR2 SNEGSKA (reference sequence). This CDR3 contains 16 residues. V shed 3 bases and J shed 1 base, with 13 bases lying between them. The CDR3 DNA sequence: TGCAGTGCTAGCGAGGCAGGGGTATCTGGGGCCAACGTCCTGACTTTC. Its translation is CSASEAGVSGANVLTF.